The 13 T cell receptor beta chains below come from one sample, sequenced in a study of blood T cells in healthy people across ages. A second PCR, run for about 7 to 11 cycles, used a sample-barcoded 5' primer plus a J-beta primer mix. TCRdb re-analysed the 5' RACE reads in MiXCR, keeping a single row per CDR3 protein. The data contain roughly 680,000 distinct CDR3 sequences, around 50% of them singletons. The specimen was blood. Receptor source: an elderly woman in good health.

This clonotype appeared many times. The chain combines TRBV20-1 with TRBJ1-2, with D possibly matching TRBD1 (5 bases). V lost 3 bases, J lost 8 bases, and 10 bases lay in between. CDR1 DFQATT and CDR2 SNEGSKA come from the germline V gene (reference sequence). The CDR3 loop spans 11 amino acids. CDR3 DNA sequence: TGCAGTGCTAGCCCAGGGACCGGCTACACCTTC. Amino acids: CSASPGTGYTF.

CDR3 DNA: TGCGCCAGCAGCTTGGCAGGGGCGGGCCTGACTAATGAAAAACTGTTTTTT. It is translated as CASSLAGAGLTNEKLFF. This chain joins TRBV5-1 and TRBJ1-4, with D tentatively TRBD1 (6 bases). CDR1 and CDR2 (germline): SGHRS, YFSETQ. This CDR3 comprises 17 residues. Trimming took off 0 bases at V and 2 bases at J, with 14 bases between the two ends.

The chain employs TRBV20-1 and TRBJ2-5; D unclear. CDR3 size: 15 residues. Trimming took 1 base from V and 4 from J, leaving 16 bases between them. From germline, CDR1 is DFQATT and CDR2 SNEGSKA (reference sequence). Here the CDR3 reads CSARARRGIGETQYF. For the CDR3, the DNA is TGCAGTGCTAGAGCGCGGAGAGGAATTGGAGAGACCCAGTACTTC.

V gene TRBV15 combines with J gene TRBJ1-1, with unresolved D. Trimming shortened V by 1 base and J by 6 bases, and 15 bases separated the two germline ends. Germline loops: CDR1 LNHNV, CDR2 YYDKDF (reference sequence). The CDR3 loop spans 15 amino acids. Here the CDR3 reads CATSRGAGLDAEAFF. The CDR3 bases are TGTGCCACCAGCAGAGGGGCAGGTTTGGACGCTGAAGCTTTCTTT.

The chain carries TRBV20-1 and TRBJ2-7; D may correspond to TRBD1 or TRBD2 (5 bases each). The V end was cut by 2 bases, the J end by 7 bases, with 18 bases between. Germline CDR1 DFQATT, CDR2 SNEGSKA (reference sequence). The CDR3 sequence is 14 residues long. CDR3 protein: CSARSGTGHNEQYF. Written as DNA, the CDR3 is TGCAGTGCTAGATCCGGGACCGGTCACAATGAGCAGTACTTC.

This clonotype was detected ten times or more. This rearrangement joins TRBV5-1 to TRBJ2-7; 15 positions agree with TRBD2. CDR1 and CDR2 from the germline V gene are SGHRS and YFSETQ. The V and J ends lost 4 bases and 0 bases, in that order; junction bases with no gene match: 8. CDR3 length equals 18 residues. The CDR3 sequence: CASSRGLAGGLSSYEQYF. The CDR3 bases are TGCGCCAGCAGCAGGGGACTAGCGGGAGGATTAAGCTCCTACGAGCAGTACTTC.

This clonotype was found a few times. The rearrangement links TRBV5-1 to TRBJ2-2; 7 bases line up with TRBD2. There are 16 residues in the CDR3. Germline trimming cut 1 base from V and 1 base from J; bases unmatched to any gene: 4. The germline CDR1 and CDR2 sequences are SGHRS and YFSETQ. The CDR3 reads CASSLRRGENTGELFF. The CDR3 bases are TGCGCCAGCAGCTTGCGACGGGGGGAGAACACCGGGGAGCTGTTTTTT.

The chain joins TRBV29-1 to TRBJ2-1; 10 nucleotides align to TRBD2. CDR1 is SQVTM, CDR2 ANQGSEA, per germline. V shed 5 bases, J shed 8 bases, and the junction held 9 bases outside the gene matches. There are 14 residues in the CDR3. The CDR3 loop is CSVRLAGEGDEQFF. The CDR3 nucleotides read TGCAGCGTTAGGCTAGCGGGAGAGGGGGATGAGCAGTTCTTC.

The chain recombines TRBV20-1 with TRBJ1-4; TRBD1 matches at 7 bases. The CDR3 runs 15 residues. Germline V gives CDR1 DFQATT, CDR2 SNEGSKA (reference sequence). V gave up 3 bases and J gave up 3 bases; unmatched junction bases: 7. The DNA of the CDR3 is TGCAGTGCTAGGTCAGGGGGGAAGGCTAATGAAAAACTGTTTTTT. Residues: CSARSGGKANEKLFF.

The table lists this clonotype with many counts. The rearrangement joins TRBV6-6 to TRBJ2-1, with D tentatively TRBD2 (6 bases). The ends were cut back, 5 bases at V and 13 bases at J, with 30 bases in the middle. CDR1 and CDR2 (germline): MNHNY, SVGAGI (reference sequence). The CDR3 totals 17 residues. This CDR3 reads CASSGGITSSPRAGQFF. CDR3 coding DNA: TGTGCCAGCAGTGGGGGGATCACTAGCAGCCCCAGGGCGGGACAGTTCTTC.

As to this clonotype: It may be a read error: a sequence one base away is much more abundant. This chain joins TRBV15 and TRBJ1-6, with 7 nucleotides matching TRBD1. V lost 1 base, J lost 11 bases, and 8 bases stayed unmatched. CDR3 size: 15 residues. Germline V gene lookup returns CDR1 LNHNV and CDR2 YYDKDF (reference sequence). In DNA, the CDR3 is TGTGCCACCAGCAGAGGTACAGGGGAGAATGCACCCCTCCACTTT. Residues: CATSRGTGENAPLHF.

This clonotype was detected ten times or more. This chain connects TRBV29-1 to TRBJ2-5; 7 bases match TRBD2. The CDR3 contains 14 residues. Germline CDR1 is SQVTM and CDR2 is ANQGSEA. V lost 0 bases and J lost 5; bases outside the gene matches: 6. The CDR3 is CSVEDGGVWETQYF. In nucleotides, the CDR3 is TGCAGCGTTGAAGATGGGGGGGTTTGGGAGACCCAGTACTTC.

The count of this clonotype is one. One base away lies a much larger clone, so this may be a sequencing read error. The chain uses TRBV3-1 and TRBJ2-1; 7 nucleotides line up with TRBD1. There are 14 residues in the CDR3. Germline assignment: CDR1 LGHDT and CDR2 YNNKEL (reference sequence). CDR3 residues: CASSPGQAYNKQFF. For the CDR3, the DNA is TGTGCCAGCAGCCCAGGACAGGCCTACAATAAGCAGTTCTTC.